This T cell receptor beta chain was captured in a study of cytomegalovirus exposure and HLA in healthy donors. Study outcomes and limitations: The study had only CMV serostatus as immune exposure information. Researchers counted around 170 TCR beta chains as cytomegalovirus-associated. Later analysis revealed greater clonal expansion in HLA-associated TCR beta chains than in equally common others. As a later analysis showed, a missense DCLRE1C variant was linked to trimming of TCR beta V- and J-genes.

Regarding this clone: Its target is unknown.

The germline V gene encodes CDR1 SGHTA and CDR2 FQGNSA. The CDR3 has 16 residues. V was clipped by 7 bases and J by 4 bases, with 22 bases between them. The PCR was carried out with 60 Vbeta primers and 13 Jbeta primers. TCRdb's table, derived via immunoSEQ multiplex PCR, lists solely in-frame clones and lacks some. The repertoire has about 210,000 clones, about 80% of them found once; the top ten carry 10%. The source material was PBMCs. The rearrangement uses TRBV7-2 and TRBJ2-5; D unclear. The clonotype originates from a woman aged 45-60 years in good health and CMV-seropositive. CDR3 amino acids: CASKNSISAWSETQYF. In nucleotides, the CDR3 is TGTGCCAGCAAAAACTCCATCTCAGCGTGGTCAGAGACCCAGTACTTC.